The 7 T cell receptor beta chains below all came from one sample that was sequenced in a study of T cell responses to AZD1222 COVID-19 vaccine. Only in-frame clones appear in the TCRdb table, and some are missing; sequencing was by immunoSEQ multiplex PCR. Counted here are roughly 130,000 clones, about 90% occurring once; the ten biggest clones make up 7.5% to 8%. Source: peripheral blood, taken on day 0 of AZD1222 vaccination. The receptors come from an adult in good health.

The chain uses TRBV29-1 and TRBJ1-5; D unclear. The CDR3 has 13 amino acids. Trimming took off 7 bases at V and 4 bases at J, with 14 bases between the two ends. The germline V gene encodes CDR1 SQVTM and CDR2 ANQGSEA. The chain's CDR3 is CSASETANQPQHF. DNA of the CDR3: TGCAGCGCAAGTGAAACAGCAAATCAGCCCCAGCATTTT.

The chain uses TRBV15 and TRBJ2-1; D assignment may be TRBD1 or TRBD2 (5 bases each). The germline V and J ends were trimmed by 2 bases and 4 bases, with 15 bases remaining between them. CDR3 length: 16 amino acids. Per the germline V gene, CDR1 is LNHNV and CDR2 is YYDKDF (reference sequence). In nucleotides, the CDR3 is TGTGCCACCAGCAGACGTAACCGGGACCCGTACAATGAGCAGTTCTTC. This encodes CATSRRNRDPYNEQFF.

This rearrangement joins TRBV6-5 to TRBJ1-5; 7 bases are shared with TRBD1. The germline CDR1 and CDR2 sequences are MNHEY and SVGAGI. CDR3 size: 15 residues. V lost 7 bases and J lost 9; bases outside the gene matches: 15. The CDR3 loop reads CASNPLGQNSVPQHF. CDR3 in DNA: TGTGCCAGCAACCCCCTGGGACAGAACTCCGTGCCCCAGCATTTT.

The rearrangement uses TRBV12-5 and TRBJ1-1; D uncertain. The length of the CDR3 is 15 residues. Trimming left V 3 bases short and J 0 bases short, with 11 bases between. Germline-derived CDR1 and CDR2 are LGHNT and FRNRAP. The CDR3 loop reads CASGFGQAMNTEAFF. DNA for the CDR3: TGTGCTAGTGGTTTCGGGCAGGCCATGAACACTGAAGCTTTCTTT.

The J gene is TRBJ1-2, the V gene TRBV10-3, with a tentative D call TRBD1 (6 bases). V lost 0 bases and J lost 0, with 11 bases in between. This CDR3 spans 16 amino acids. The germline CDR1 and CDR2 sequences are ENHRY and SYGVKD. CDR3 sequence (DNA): TGTGCCATCAGTGAGTCTTCAGGGGCAGCTAACTATGGCTACACCTTC. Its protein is CAISESSGAANYGYTF.

The CDR3 DNA reads TGCGCCAGCAGTGGGCAGCAGAATGAAAAACTGTTTTTT. Its protein product is CASSGQQNEKLFF. The V and J genes are TRBV5-1 and TRBJ1-4; no firm D call. Germline V lookup: CDR1 SGHRS, CDR2 YFSETQ. Trimming pared 5 bases from V and 5 bases from J, leaving 10 bases between. This CDR3 has 13 amino acids.

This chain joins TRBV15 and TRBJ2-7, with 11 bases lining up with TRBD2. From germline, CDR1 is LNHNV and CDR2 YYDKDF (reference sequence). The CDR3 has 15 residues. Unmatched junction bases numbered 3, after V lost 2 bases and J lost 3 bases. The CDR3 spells CATSRRLAGNYEQYF. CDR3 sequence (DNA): TGTGCCACCAGCAGAAGACTAGCGGGGAACTACGAGCAGTACTTC.